The 11 T cell receptor beta chains below were found in one sample sequenced in a study of blood T cell repertoires in COVID-19. Sequencing was performed with immunoSEQ multiplex PCR; in TCRdb, only in-frame clones are kept and a portion is missing. The table shows around 250,000 clones, with around four fifths occurring only once. Source material: peripheral blood. The receptors were gathered from a man in his sixties who had recovered from COVID-19.

This chain uses TRBV27 with TRBJ2-1; the D is unclear. V was clipped by 0 bases and J by 5 bases, with 5 bases between them. From germline, CDR1 is MNHEY and CDR2 SMNVEV (reference sequence). The CDR3 has 13 residues. The CDR3 DNA is TGTGCCAGCAGTTTATCACCTAACAATGAGCAGTTCTTC. This codes for CASSLSPNNEQFF.

The chain combines TRBV6-5 with TRBJ1-2; D gene unclear. CDR3 size: 14 residues. Germline lookup yields CDR1 MNHEY and CDR2 SVGAGI. The V end was cut by 6 bases, the J end by 6 bases, with 17 bases between. The CDR3 here is CASSPIRAGDGYTF. CDR3 bases: TGTGCCAGCAGCCCCATCCGGGCGGGAGATGGCTACACCTTC.

V usage is TRBV28 and J usage is TRBJ1-2; D gene ambiguous. Germline loops: CDR1 MDHEN, CDR2 SYDVKM. The CDR3 runs 13 residues. V was shortened by 5 bases and J by 0 bases, with 7 bases between the two germline ends. CDR3 DNA sequence: TGTGCCAGCAGTCAGACACCTAACTATGGCTACACCTTC. Protein: CASSQTPNYGYTF.

The CDR3 sequence is CASSLSRLPRETEAFF. DNA for the CDR3: TGCGCCAGCAGCTTGAGTCGTCTCCCGCGGGAAACTGAAGCTTTCTTT. The J gene is TRBJ1-1, the V gene TRBV5-1, with D uncertain. Trimming stripped 1 base from V and 5 bases from J, with 18 bases between. This CDR3 is built from 16 residues. In germline, CDR1 is SGHRS, CDR2 YFSETQ.

The chain has TRBV6-4 and TRBJ1-3, with D tentatively TRBD1 (6 bases). Between the trimmed V and J ends, which lost 8 bases and 4 bases, there was a span of 15 bases. The germline V gene has CDR1 MRHNA and CDR2 SNTAGT. The CDR3 consists of 14 residues. This CDR3 is CASQTTGPGNTIYF. CDR3 bases: TGTGCCAGCCAAACAACAGGGCCCGGAAACACCATATATTTT.

Comment on this clone: Other nucleotide sequences from this sample produce the same CDR3. The rearrangement joins TRBV7-9 to TRBJ2-7; the D gene is possibly TRBD1 (6 bases). Trimming left V 4 bases short and J 4 bases short, with 8 bases between. CDR1 is SEHNR, CDR2 FQNEAQ, per germline (reference sequence). CDR3 length: 12 amino acids. The CDR3 here is CASSSQGYEQYF. CDR3 nucleotide sequence: TGTGCCAGCAGCTCACAGGGTTACGAGCAGTACTTC. The full variable domain, completed using reference TRBV7-9 and TRBJ2-7, is DTGVSQNPRHKITKRGQNVTFRCDPISEHNRLYWYRQTLGQGPEFLTYFQNEAQLEKSRLLSDRFSAERPKGSFSTLEIQRTEQGDSAMYLCASSSQGYEQYFGPGTRLTVT.

This clone was recorded a few times. CDR3 in amino acids: CATRDRGTGELFF. The CDR3 region has the DNA TGTGCCACCAGAGACAGGGGAACCGGGGAGCTGTTTTTT. The chain combines TRBV24-1 with TRBJ2-2, with 8 bases matching TRBD1. Germline V lookup: CDR1 KGHDR, CDR2 SFDVKD. The CDR3 totals 13 residues. Trimming at V came to 7 bases and at J to 5 bases, leaving 2 bases not matched to a gene.

This clone was observed a single time. The chain has TRBV7-3 and TRBJ2-1; 7 bases align to TRBD1. Germline values: CDR1 SGHTA, CDR2 FQGTGA. This CDR3 has 15 amino acids. Germline trimming cut 5 bases from V and 3 bases from J; bases unmatched to any gene: 7. DNA of the CDR3: TGTGCCAGCAGCGCGACAGGGTTCCGCTACAATGAGCAGTTCTTC. As protein: CASSATGFRYNEQFF.

The rearrangement joins TRBV2 to TRBJ1-5; TRBD1 agrees at 7 bases. Germline CDR1 is SNHLY and CDR2 is FYNNEI. The CDR3 is 14 residues long. V lost 2 bases and J lost 2; bases outside the gene matches: 0. The CDR3 here is CASSEQGGNQPQHF. CDR3 sequence (DNA): TGTGCCAGCAGTGAACAGGGGGGCAATCAGCCCCAGCATTTT. Looking up the rest from reference TRBV2 and TRBJ1-5 gives the full variable domain: EPEVTQTPSHQVTQMGQEVILRCVPISNHLYFYWYRQILGQKVEFLVSFYNNEISEKSEIFDDQFSVERPDGSNFTLKIRSTKLEDSAMYFCASSEQGGNQPQHFGDGTRLSIL.

The genes are TRBV9 and TRBJ2-3; a possible D gene is TRBD2 (7 bases). Germline CDR1 and CDR2: SGDLS and YYNGEE. V gave up 5 bases and J gave up 1 base, with 14 bases separating them. The CDR3 sequence is 15 residues long. CDR3 sequence reads: CASSPGEGGTDTQYF. In nucleotides, the CDR3 is TGTGCCAGCAGTCCAGGGGAGGGGGGCACAGATACGCAGTATTTT.

The rearrangement uses TRBV11-2 and TRBJ1-6, with D tentatively TRBD1 (5 bases). V was clipped by 3 bases and J by 9 bases, with 6 bases between them. The CDR3 has 12 residues. Looked up from germline, CDR1 is SGHAT and CDR2 is FQNNGV. The CDR3 is CASSFRASPLHF. The DNA for the CDR3 is TGTGCCAGCAGCTTCAGGGCTTCACCCCTCCACTTT.